The rows below give T cell receptor beta chains drawn from one sample of a study of glioma-infiltrating T cells after dendritic cell vaccination. This table comes from immunoSEQ multiplex PCR, and its TCRdb copy is limited to in-frame clones, with some not included. Counted here are about 38,000 clones, 70% to 85% occurring once; the ten biggest clones make up 7.8%. The sequencing used blood, collected before dendritic cell vaccination. The source of these receptors is a human donor with glioblastoma. CDR3s include the opening cysteine and the closing phenylalanine or tryptophan. A D gene is named only where the DNA matches it firmly.

TRBJ2-5,TRBD2,TRBV7-2,CASSPRRLAGGRYQETQYF,TGTGCCAGCAGCCCTAGACGGCTAGCGGGGGGCCGGTACCAAGAGACCCAGTACTTC
TRBJ1-1,TRBD1,TRBV2,CASSRDSMNTEAFF,TGTGCCAGCAGCCGGGACAGCATGAACACTGAAGCTTTCTTT
TRBJ1-5,TRBD1,TRBV6-4,CATEIRSDRGRWSNQPQHF,TGTGCCACAGAGATTAGGTCGGACAGGGGGCGATGGAGCAATCAGCCCCAGCATTTT
TRBJ2-5,TRBD1,TRBV2,CASSRDRGQETQYF,TGTGCCAGCAGCCGGGACAGGGGGCAAGAGACCCAGTACTTC
TRBJ2-7,TRBD1,TRBV7-6,CASTSGTGKAYEQYF,TGTGCCAGCACCTCCGGGACAGGGAAGGCCTACGAGCAGTACTTC
TRBJ2-2,NA,TRBV7-3,CASSLRTETGELFF,TGTGCCAGCAGCTTGCGGACAGAGACCGGGGAGCTGTTTTTT
TRBJ2-5,TRBD2,TRBV7-2,CASTPFTLGGGVSTQYF,TGTGCCAGCACCCCTTTCACCTTGGGCGGGGGGGTTTCTACCCAGTACTTC
TRBJ1-5,TRBD1,TRBV28,CASSLIQGGNQPQHF,TGTGCCAGCAGTTTGATACAGGGGGGCAATCAGCCCCAGCATTTT
TRBJ2-1,NA,TRBV6-5,CASRQGYNEQFF,TGTGCCAGCAGGCAGGGATACAATGAGCAGTTCTTC
TRBJ2-1,TRBD1,TRBV4-3,CASSQDGQGAYNEQFF,TGCGCCAGCAGCCAAGACGGCCAGGGGGCCTACAATGAGCAGTTCTTC
TRBJ1-3,TRBD1,TRBV19,CASTTTGGPLAGNTIYF,TGTGCCAGTACCACGACAGGGGGCCCTCTTGCTGGAAACACCATATATTTT
TRBJ2-3,NA,TRBV6-1,CASKEFYWNTDTQYF,TGTGCCAGCAAGGAGTTCTATTGGAACACAGATACGCAGTATTTT
TRBJ1-1,TRBD1,TRBV7-2,CASSLGTGGAGNTEAFF,TGTGCCAGCAGCTTAGGGACAGGGGGCGCGGGAAACACTGAAGCTTTCTTT
TRBJ1-6,NA,TRBV5-1,CASSLDRGGESPLHF,TGCGCCAGCAGCTTGGATAGGGGAGGAGAGTCACCCCTCCACTTT
TRBJ1-4,TRBD1,TRBV27,CASRSGTGGFTNEKLFF,TGTGCCAGCAGGTCCGGGACAGGGGGATTCACTAATGAAAAACTGTTTTTT
TRBJ2-3,NA,TRBV29-1,CSVEPQITDTQYF,TGCAGCGTTGAACCCCAAATCACAGATACGCAGTATTTT
TRBJ1-4,TRBD1,TRBV11-2,CASSLVGGRGEKLFF,TGTGCCAGCAGCTTGGTAGGGGGCCGCGGTGAAAAACTGTTTTTT
TRBJ2-5,TRBD1,TRBV27,CASSFSYRDRGETQYF,TGTGCCAGCAGTTTTTCCTACCGGGACAGGGGTGAGACCCAGTACTTC
TRBJ1-1,TRBD1,TRBV9,CASSVEGQGDAAFF,TGTGCCAGCAGCGTAGAGGGACAGGGGGATGCAGCTTTCTTT
TRBJ1-2,TRBD1,TRBV29-1,CSVWTGGDYGYTF,TGCAGCGTTTGGACAGGTGGGGACTATGGCTACACCTTC
TRBJ2-5,TRBD1,TRBV7-2,CASQGTGAQETQYF,TGTGCCAGCCAAGGGACAGGGGCCCAAGAGACCCAGTACTTC
TRBJ2-3,TRBD1,TRBV19,CASSTLGQVTDTQYF,TGTGCCAGTAGTACTTTGGGACAGGTGACAGATACGCAGTATTTT
TRBJ2-5,TRBD1,TRBV7-6,CASSRQGYQETQYF,TGTGCCAGCAGCCGACAGGGGTACCAAGAGACCCAGTACTTC
TRBJ1-2,NA,TRBV7-2,CASSLGGSIYGYTF,TGTGCCAGCAGCTTAGGGGGCTCCATCTATGGCTACACCTTC